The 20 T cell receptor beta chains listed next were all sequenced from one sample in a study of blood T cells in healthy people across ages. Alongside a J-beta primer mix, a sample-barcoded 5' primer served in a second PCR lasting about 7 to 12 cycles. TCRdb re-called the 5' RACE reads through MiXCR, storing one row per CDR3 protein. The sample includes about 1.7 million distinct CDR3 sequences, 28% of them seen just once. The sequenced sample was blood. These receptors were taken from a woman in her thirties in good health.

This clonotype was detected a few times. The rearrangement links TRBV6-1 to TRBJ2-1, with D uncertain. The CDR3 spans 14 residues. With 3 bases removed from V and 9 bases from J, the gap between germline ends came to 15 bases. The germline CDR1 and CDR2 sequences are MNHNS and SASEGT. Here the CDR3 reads CASSESTLVGEQFF. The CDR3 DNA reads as TGTGCCAGCAGTGAGAGTACCCTGGTGGGTGAGCAGTTCTTC.

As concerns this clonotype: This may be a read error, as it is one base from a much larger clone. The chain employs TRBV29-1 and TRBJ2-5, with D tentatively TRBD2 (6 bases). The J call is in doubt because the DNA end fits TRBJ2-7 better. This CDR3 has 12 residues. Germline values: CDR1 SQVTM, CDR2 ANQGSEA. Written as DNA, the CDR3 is TGCAGCGTTAGGAGGGCCACGGGCGAGCAGTACTTC. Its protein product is CSVRRATGEQYF.

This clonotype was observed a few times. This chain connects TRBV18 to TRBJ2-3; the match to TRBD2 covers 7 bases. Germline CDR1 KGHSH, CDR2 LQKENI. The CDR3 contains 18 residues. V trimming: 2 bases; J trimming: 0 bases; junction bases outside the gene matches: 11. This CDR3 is CASSPEGGSSGSTDTQYF. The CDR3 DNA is TGTGCCAGCTCACCAGAGGGCGGCTCTAGCGGTAGCACAGATACGCAGTATTTT.

The CDR3 sequence is CASSLGTSVRRGKQFF. Written as DNA, the CDR3 is TGTGCCAGCAGCCTCGGGACTAGTGTCAGGAGGGGCAAGCAGTTCTTC. The V call is TRBV13, the J call TRBJ2-1; 8 bases match TRBD2. The length of the CDR3 is 16 residues. Germline lookup yields CDR1 PRHDT and CDR2 FYEKMQ (reference sequence). J was trimmed by 11 bases and V by 5 bases; bases with no gene match: 17.

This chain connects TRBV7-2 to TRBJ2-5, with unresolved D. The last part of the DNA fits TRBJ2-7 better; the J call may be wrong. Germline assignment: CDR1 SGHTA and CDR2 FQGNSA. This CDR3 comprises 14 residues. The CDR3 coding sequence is TGTGCCAGCAGCTTGGCGTCGTTCAGGCGCGAGCAGTACTTC. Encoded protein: CASSLASFRREQYF.

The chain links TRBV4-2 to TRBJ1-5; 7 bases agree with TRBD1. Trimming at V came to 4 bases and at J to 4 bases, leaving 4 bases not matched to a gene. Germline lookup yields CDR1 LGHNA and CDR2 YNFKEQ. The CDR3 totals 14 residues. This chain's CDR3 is CASSREQGNQPQHF. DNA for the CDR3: TGTGCCAGCAGCCGAGAACAGGGGAATCAGCCCCAGCATTTT.

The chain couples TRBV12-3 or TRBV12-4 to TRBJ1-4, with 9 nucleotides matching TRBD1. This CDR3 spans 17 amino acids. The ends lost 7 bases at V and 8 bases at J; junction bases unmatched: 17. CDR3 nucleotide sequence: TGTGCCAGCAACCCCGGGACAGGGTCGGTCAGAGGGGAAAAACTGTTTTTT. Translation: CASNPGTGSVRGEKLFF.

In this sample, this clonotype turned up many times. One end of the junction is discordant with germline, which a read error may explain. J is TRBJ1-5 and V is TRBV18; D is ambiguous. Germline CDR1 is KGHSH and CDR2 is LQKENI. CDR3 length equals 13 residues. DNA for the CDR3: TGCGCCAGCAGCCCGGGATCCAATCAGCCCCAGCATTTT. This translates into CASSPGSNQPQHF.

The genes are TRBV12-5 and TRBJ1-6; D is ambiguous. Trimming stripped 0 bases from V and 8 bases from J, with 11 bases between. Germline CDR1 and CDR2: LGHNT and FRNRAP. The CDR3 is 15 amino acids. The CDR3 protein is CASGLVEGGYSPLHF. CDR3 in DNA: TGTGCTAGTGGTTTGGTCGAGGGTGGGTATTCACCCCTCCACTTT.

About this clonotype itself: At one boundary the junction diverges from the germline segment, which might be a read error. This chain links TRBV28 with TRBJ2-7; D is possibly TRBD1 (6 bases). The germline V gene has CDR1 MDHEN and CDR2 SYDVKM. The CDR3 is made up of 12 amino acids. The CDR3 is CASRQGSHEQYF. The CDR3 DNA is TGTGCCAGCAGACAGGGCTCCCACGAGCAGTACTTC. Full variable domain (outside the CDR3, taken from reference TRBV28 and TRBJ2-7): DVKVTQSSRYLVKRTGEKVFLECVQDMDHENMFWYRQDPGLGLRLIYFSYDVKMKEKGDIPEGYSVSREKKERFSLILESASTNQTSMYLCASRQGSHEQYFGPGTRLTVT.

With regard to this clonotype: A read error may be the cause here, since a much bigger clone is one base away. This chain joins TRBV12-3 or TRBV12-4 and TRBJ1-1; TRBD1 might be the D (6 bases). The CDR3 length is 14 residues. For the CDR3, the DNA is TGTGCCTGCAGTTTAGGGACATTGAACACTGAAGCTTTCTTT. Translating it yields CACSLGTLNTEAFF.

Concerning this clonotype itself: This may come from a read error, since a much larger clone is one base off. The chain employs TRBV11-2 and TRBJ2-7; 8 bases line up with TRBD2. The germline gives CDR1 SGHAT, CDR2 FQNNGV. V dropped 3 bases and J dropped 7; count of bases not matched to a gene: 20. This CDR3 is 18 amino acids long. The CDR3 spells CASSFLAGGRSSYNEQYF. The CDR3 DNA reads TGTGCCAGCAGCTTTTTGGCGGGGGGACGAAGCTCCTACAATGAGCAGTACTTC.

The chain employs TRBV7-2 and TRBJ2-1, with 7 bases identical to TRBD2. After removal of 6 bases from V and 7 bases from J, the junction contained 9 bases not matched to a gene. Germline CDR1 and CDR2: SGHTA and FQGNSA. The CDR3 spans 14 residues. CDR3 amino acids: CASSSWGGGNEQFF. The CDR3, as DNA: TGTGCCAGCAGTAGTTGGGGGGGAGGAAATGAGCAGTTCTTC. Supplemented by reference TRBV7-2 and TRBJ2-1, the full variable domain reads GAGVSQSPSNKVTEKGKDVELRCDPISGHTALYWYRQSLGQGLEFLIYFQGNSAPDKSGLPSDRFSAERTGGSVSTLTIQRTQQEDSAVYLCASSSWGGGNEQFFGPGTRLTVL.

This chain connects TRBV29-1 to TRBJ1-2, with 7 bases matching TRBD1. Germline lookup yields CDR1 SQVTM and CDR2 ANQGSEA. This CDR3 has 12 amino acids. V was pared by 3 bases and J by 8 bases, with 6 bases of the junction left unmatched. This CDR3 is CSVDGTAGGYTF. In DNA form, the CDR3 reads TGCAGCGTTGATGGGACAGCGGGAGGCTACACCTTC.

The CDR3 bases are TGTGCCAGCAGCTCCTTAGCGGGGGGAGAAGCTTTCTTT. Translated: CASSSLAGGEAFF. The gene calls are TRBV7-2 and TRBJ1-1, with TRBD1 as a possible D gene (5 bases). Trimming removed 4 bases from V and 8 bases from J, with 14 bases in between. This CDR3 comprises 13 residues. CDR1 and CDR2 (germline): SGHTA, FQGNSA.

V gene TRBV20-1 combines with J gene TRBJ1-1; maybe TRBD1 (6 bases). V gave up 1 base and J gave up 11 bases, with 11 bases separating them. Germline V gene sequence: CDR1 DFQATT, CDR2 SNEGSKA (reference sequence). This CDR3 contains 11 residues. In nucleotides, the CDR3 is TGCAGTGCTAGAGGGGCACAGGGCGCTTTCTTT. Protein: CSARGAQGAFF.

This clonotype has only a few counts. This CDR3 reads CASSRPFGGGAYEQYF. The DNA for the CDR3 is TGTGCCAGCAGTCGACCCTTTGGCGGGGGGGCGTACGAGCAGTACTTC. The chain combines TRBV28 with TRBJ2-7, with 9 bases matching TRBD2. Germline loops: CDR1 MDHEN, CDR2 SYDVKM. The V segment lost 5 bases and the J segment 4 bases; nucleotides outside the gene matches: 12. The CDR3 is made up of 16 amino acids.

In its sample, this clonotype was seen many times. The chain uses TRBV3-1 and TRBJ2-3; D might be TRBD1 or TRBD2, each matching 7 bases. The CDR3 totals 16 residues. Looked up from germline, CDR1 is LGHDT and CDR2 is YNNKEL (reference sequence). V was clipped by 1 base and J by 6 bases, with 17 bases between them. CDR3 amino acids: CASSQGRGGGLDTQYF. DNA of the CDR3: TGTGCCAGCAGCCAAGGCCGGGGAGGGGGCTTGGATACGCAGTATTTT.

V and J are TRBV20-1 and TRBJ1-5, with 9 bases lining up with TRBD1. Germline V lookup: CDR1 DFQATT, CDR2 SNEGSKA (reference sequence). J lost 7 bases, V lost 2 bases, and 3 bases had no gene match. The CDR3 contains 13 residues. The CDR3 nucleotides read TGCAGTGCTAGAACGGGACAGGGCCAGCCCCAGCATTTT. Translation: CSARTGQGQPQHF.

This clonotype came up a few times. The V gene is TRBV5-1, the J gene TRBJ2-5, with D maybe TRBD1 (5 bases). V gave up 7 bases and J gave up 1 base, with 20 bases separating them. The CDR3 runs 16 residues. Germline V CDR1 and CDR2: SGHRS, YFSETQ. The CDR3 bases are TGCGCCAGCTGTTTGGGGCCAGGAATGATCCAAGAGACCCAGTACTTC. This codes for CASCLGPGMIQETQYF.